This TCR beta chain was captured in a study of cytomegalovirus exposure and HLA in healthy donors. Whole-study findings and limits: The tendency of first-cohort TCR clusters to co-occur in the 120 or so validation repertoires was identified by a subsequent analysis. Some TCR beta chains (about 170 of them) were listed as cytomegalovirus-associated.

For this clone: Its antigen is not known.

The validation cohort, a group of over a hundred subjects, included the donors and was separate from the roughly 670-subject first cohort. Germline lookup yields CDR1 MNHEY and CDR2 SVGAGI. The CDR3 is made up of 13 amino acids. The ends lost 6 bases at V and 8 bases at J; junction bases unmatched: 6. Assay: immunoSEQ multiplex PCR; the TCRdb copy retains only in-frame clones and omits some. Counted here are over 200,000 clones, around nine tenths occurring once; the ten biggest clones make up just under 3%. This clonotype originated in a woman under 30 in good health and CMV-seronegative. The sample was PBMCs. V gene TRBV6-5 combines with J gene TRBJ1-2, with 10 bases aligning to TRBD1. The CDR3 coding sequence is TGTGCCAGCAGCATGGGACAGGGGAGGGGCTACACCTTC. As protein: CASSMGQGRGYTF.